These 16 T cell receptor beta chains were all obtained from the same sample, sequenced in a study of identical twins. One entry per CDR3 protein results from TCRdb running MiXCR on the 5' RACE reads. The repertoire holds some 500,000 distinct CDR3 sequences, with approximately 10% as singletons. This sample was shared with a second study, whose subject was yellow fever vaccine responses in identical twins.

Sequencing was performed on PBMCs. All receptors derive from a woman aged 18-30 years in good health.

This clonotype was recorded a few times. The chain links TRBV5-5 to TRBJ2-2; D perhaps matches TRBD1 (5 bases). CDR1 and CDR2 (germline): SGHKS, YYEKEE (reference sequence). Trimming took off 2 bases at V and 3 bases at J, with 8 bases between the two ends. CDR3 size: 14 residues. The CDR3 region is CASSFRGDTGELFF. Here the CDR3 DNA reads TGTGCCAGCAGCTTTAGGGGTGACACCGGGGAGCTGTTTTTT.

The chain has TRBV20-1 and TRBJ2-3; D unclear. The CDR3 spans 12 residues. V was clipped by 5 bases and J by 6 bases, with 12 bases between them. Germline CDR1 DFQATT, CDR2 SNEGSKA (reference sequence). The CDR3 here is CSAPAVTDTQYF. CDR3 DNA sequence: TGCAGTGCTCCGGCGGTCACTGATACGCAGTATTTT.

This clonotype was counted a few times. The V gene is TRBV13, the J gene TRBJ2-4, with TRBD1 matching 8 bases. The germline V gene encodes CDR1 PRHDT and CDR2 FYEKMQ (reference sequence). V lost 4 bases and J lost 0; bases outside the gene matches: 5. This CDR3 is 16 amino acids long. The CDR3 sequence is CASSYATGEAKNIQYF. Here the CDR3 DNA reads TGTGCCAGCAGCTACGCGACAGGGGAAGCCAAAAACATTCAGTACTTC.

This clonotype showed up just a few times. The chain joins TRBV7-9 to TRBJ2-7; D tentatively reads TRBD1 or TRBD2 (6 bases each). Trimming shortened V by 8 bases and J by 7 bases, and 21 bases separated the two germline ends. Germline values: CDR1 SEHNR, CDR2 FQNEAQ (reference sequence). There are 14 residues in the CDR3. The CDR3 nucleotides read TGTGCCAGCGGGATTTTGGGGGGCGACCGTGAGCAGTACTTC. This translates into CASGILGGDREQYF.

In its sample, this clonotype was seen many times. The chain combines TRBV29-1 with TRBJ1-1; D remains ambiguous. Per germline, CDR1 SQVTM and CDR2 ANQGSEA. The CDR3 extends over 11 amino acids. Trimming removed 3 bases from V and 1 base from J, with 3 bases in between. The CDR3 nucleotides are TGCAGCGTTGAGGAGAACACTGAAGCTTTCTTT. This encodes CSVEENTEAFF.

A few counts support this clonotype. The chain has TRBV12-3 or TRBV12-4 and TRBJ1-1, with D possibly being TRBD1 (5 bases). The CDR3 has 11 amino acids. V was pared by 6 bases and J by 6 bases, with 8 bases between. This CDR3 is CASRGGSEAFF. CDR3 coding DNA: TGTGCCAGCAGGGGGGGGTCTGAAGCTTTCTTT.

This chain joins TRBV6-1 and TRBJ1-3; unclear D gene. V gave up 4 bases and J gave up 0 bases, with 10 bases separating them. This CDR3 region has 15 residues. Germline V gene sequence: CDR1 MNHNS, CDR2 SASEGT. CDR3 sequence reads: CASSGHRSSGNTIYF. The CDR3 DNA reads TGTGCCAGCAGTGGGCACAGAAGCTCTGGAAACACCATATATTTT.

This clonotype was seen ten or more times. The chain has TRBV12-3 or TRBV12-4 and TRBJ2-1, with 8 bases aligning to TRBD2. The CDR3 has 13 residues. V lost 5 bases, J lost 10 bases, and 7 bases stayed unmatched. The CDR3 protein is CASSTAGGNEQFF. The CDR3 coding sequence is TGTGCCAGCAGTACCGCGGGGGGAAACGAGCAGTTCTTC.

This clonotype showed up just a few times. V usage is TRBV18 and J usage is TRBJ2-1; TRBD2 is a possible D gene (5 bases). Germline V CDR1 and CDR2: KGHSH, LQKENI. V gave up 3 bases and J gave up 3 bases, with 21 bases separating them. The CDR3 totals 18 residues. CDR3 amino acids: CASSPHAPSNGFYNEQFF. The DNA for the CDR3 is TGTGCCAGCTCACCTCACGCTCCTAGCAATGGATTCTACAATGAGCAGTTCTTC.

This clonotype was observed at least ten times. This chain uses TRBV20-1 with TRBJ2-1; possibly TRBD2 for D (6 bases). V lost 4 bases and J 2 bases, leaving 9 bases between the germline ends. The CDR3 has 13 residues. Germline CDR1 DFQATT, CDR2 SNEGSKA (reference sequence). The CDR3 protein is CSATGLTYNEQFF. The DNA for the CDR3 is TGCAGTGCTACGGGACTTACCTACAATGAGCAGTTCTTC.

V usage is TRBV24-1 and J usage is TRBJ2-5; D gene uncertain. The germline V gene encodes CDR1 KGHDR and CDR2 SFDVKD. V gave up 6 bases and J gave up 4 bases, with 11 bases separating them. The CDR3 is 13 residues long. The CDR3 DNA is TGTGCCACCAGTCTTCCAGCTGCAGAGACCCAGTACTTC. It translates to CATSLPAAETQYF.

This clonotype was seen repeatedly, ten times or more. The V gene is TRBV7-9, the J gene TRBJ1-5; 9 nucleotides align to TRBD1. Germline CDR1 SEHNR, CDR2 FQNEAQ (reference sequence). This CDR3 spans 15 amino acids. V was clipped by 8 bases and J by 3 bases; unmatched bases: 8. Written as DNA, the CDR3 is TGTGCCAGCGACAGGACAGGGGACCACAATCAGCCCCAGCATTTT. It specifies CASDRTGDHNQPQHF. Together with reference TRBV7-9 and TRBJ1-5, the CDR3 gives the full variable domain: DTGVSQNPRHKITKRGQNVTFRCDPISEHNRLYWYRQTLGQGPEFLTYFQNEAQLEKSRLLSDRFSAERPKGSFSTLEIQRTEQGDSAMYLCASDRTGDHNQPQHFGDGTRLSIL.

The CDR3 sequence: CASSFIPSEQFF. In DNA, the CDR3 is TGTGCCAGCAGCTTTATCCCCAGTGAGCAGTTCTTC. This rearrangement joins TRBV7-9 to TRBJ2-1; D unclear. V lost 3 bases and J 9 bases, leaving 9 bases between the germline ends. The germline gives CDR1 SEHNR, CDR2 FQNEAQ (reference sequence). The CDR3 consists of 12 residues.

The chain uses TRBV25-1 and TRBJ1-4; D perhaps matches TRBD1 (5 bases). Per germline, CDR1 MGHDK and CDR2 SYGVNS. This CDR3 has 15 amino acids. The ends were cut back, 4 bases at V and 4 bases at J, with 13 bases in the middle. The CDR3 DNA reads as TGTGCCAGCAGTGCCGGGGGGGTCATTAATGAAAAACTGTTTTTT. Translated: CASSAGGVINEKLFF.

This clonotype was observed a few times. As DNA, the CDR3 is TGTGCCAGCAGCTTAGTGGGTAGGGGGAGCTCCTACGAGCAGTACTTC. Amino acid sequence: CASSLVGRGSSYEQYF. V is TRBV7-2 and J is TRBJ2-7; D may be TRBD1 (6 bases). The CDR3 has 16 residues. V dropped 1 base and J dropped 0 bases, with 13 bases sitting between them. Looked up from germline, CDR1 is SGHTA and CDR2 is FQGNSA.

Ten or more counts support this clonotype. The junction shows a germline mismatch at one end, possibly a read error. This sequence joins TRBV15 and TRBJ2-7; D perhaps matches TRBD1 (6 bases). Germline loops: CDR1 LNHNV, CDR2 YYDKDF (reference sequence). The CDR3 sequence is 13 residues long. CDR3 residues: CATSGDRRMEQYF. The CDR3 region has the DNA TGTGCCACCAGCGGAGACAGGCGTATGGAGCAGTACTTC.